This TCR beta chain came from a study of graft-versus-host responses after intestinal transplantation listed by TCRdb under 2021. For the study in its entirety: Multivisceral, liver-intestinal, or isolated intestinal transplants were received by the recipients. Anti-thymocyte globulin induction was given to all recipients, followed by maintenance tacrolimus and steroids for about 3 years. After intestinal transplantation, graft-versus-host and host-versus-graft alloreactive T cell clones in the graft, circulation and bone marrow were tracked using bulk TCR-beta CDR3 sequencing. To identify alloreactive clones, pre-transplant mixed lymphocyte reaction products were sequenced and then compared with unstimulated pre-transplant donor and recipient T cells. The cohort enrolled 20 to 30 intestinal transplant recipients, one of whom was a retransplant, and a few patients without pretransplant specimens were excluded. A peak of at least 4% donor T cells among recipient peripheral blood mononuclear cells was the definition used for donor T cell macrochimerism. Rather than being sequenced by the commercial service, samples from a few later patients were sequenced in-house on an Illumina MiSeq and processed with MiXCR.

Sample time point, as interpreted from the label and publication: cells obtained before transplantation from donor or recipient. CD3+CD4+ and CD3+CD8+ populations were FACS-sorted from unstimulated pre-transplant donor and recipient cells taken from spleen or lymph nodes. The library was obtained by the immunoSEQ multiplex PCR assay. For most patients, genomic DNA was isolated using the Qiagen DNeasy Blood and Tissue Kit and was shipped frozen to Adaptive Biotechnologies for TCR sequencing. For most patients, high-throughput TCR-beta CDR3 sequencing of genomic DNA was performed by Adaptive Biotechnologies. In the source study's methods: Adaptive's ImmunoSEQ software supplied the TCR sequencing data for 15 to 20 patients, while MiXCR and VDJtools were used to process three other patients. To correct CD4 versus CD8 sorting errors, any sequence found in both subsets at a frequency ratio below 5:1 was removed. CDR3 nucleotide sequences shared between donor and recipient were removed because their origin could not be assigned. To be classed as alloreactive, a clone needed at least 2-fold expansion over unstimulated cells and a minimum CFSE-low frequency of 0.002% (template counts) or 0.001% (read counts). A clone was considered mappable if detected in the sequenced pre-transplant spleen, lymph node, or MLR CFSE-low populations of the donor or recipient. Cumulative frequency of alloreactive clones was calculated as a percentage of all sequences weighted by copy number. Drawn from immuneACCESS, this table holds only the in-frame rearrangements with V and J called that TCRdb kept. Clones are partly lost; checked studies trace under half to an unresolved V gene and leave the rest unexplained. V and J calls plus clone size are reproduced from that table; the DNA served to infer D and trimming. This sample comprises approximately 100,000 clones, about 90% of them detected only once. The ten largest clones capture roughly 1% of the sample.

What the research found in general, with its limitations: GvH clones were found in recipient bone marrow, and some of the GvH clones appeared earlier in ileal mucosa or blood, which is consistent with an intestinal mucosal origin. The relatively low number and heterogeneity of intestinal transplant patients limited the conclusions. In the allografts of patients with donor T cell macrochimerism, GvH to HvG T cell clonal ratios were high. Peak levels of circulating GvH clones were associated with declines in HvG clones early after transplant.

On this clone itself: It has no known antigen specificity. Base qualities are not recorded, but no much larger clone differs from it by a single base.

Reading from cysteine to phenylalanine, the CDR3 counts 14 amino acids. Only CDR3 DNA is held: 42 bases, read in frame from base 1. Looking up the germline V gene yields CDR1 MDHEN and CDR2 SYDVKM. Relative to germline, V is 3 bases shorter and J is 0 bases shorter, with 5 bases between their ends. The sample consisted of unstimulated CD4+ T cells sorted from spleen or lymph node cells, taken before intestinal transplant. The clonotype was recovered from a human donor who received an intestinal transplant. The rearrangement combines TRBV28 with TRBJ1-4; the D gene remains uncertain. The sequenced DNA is TGTGCCAGCAGTTTGACTGCAACTAATGAAAAACTGTTTTTT. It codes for CASSLTATNEKLFF.